This record looks at one T cell receptor (beta chain) sequence and its context. Losses at the gene ends were 6 bases for V and 7 bases for J; bases not matched to a gene: 8. Looked up from germline, CDR1 is WNHNN and CDR2 is SYGVQD (reference sequence). The CDR3 has 13 residues. These data are taken from a study of OX40 agonist ivuxolimab in advanced cancers. The table came from immunoSEQ multiplex PCR; TCRdb's copy has only in-frame clones and leaves some out. The profile shows about 91,000 clones, around 87% of them singletons. V is TRBV10-1 and J is TRBJ1-1, with 7 bases identical to TRBD1. The receptor was derived from an adult with an advanced solid tumor such as melanoma, head and neck, liver or kidney cancer. The material was CD4+ or CD8+ T cells sorted from blood, obtained in a trial of the OX40 agonist ivuxolimab. The CDR3 region is CASSRQGFGEAFF. In DNA, the CDR3 is TGCGCCAGCAGCAGACAGGGATTCGGTGAAGCTTTCTTT.